Below, one TCR beta chain is given with its context. Some clones are missing from TCRdb's copy, which holds only in-frame ones; the method was immunoSEQ multiplex PCR. The data contain over 70,000 clones, more than 85% of them singletons. Trimming took off 4 bases at V and 6 bases at J, with 13 bases between the two ends. From germline, CDR1 is SGHRS and CDR2 YFSETQ. This CDR3 spans 13 amino acids. The data stem from a study of T cell changes during pregnancy in multiple sclerosis. The starting material was peripheral blood, obtained in the first trimester of pregnancy. The rearrangement joins TRBV5-1 to TRBJ1-2; D is perhaps TRBD1 (5 bases). The sequence was obtained from a female donor in good health, enrolled as a control in a pregnancy study. Here the CDR3 reads CASSRDSINGYTF. CDR3 coding DNA: TGCGCCAGCAGCCGCGACAGCATAAATGGCTACACCTTC.